This T cell receptor (beta chain) was found in a study of T cells after posttransplantation cyclophosphamide. Study results and limitations: Skin or GI-infiltrating T cells shared few TRB sequences with blood. Later blood repertoires were often dominated by clones from the donor CD8+ memory compartment.

Sequenced by immunoSEQ multiplex PCR; TCRdb stores in-frame clones only, minus some. The sample carries some 53,000 clones, roughly 84% recorded once. Turning to this clone: Its antigen is not known.

J lost 5 bases, V lost 10 bases, and 8 bases had no gene match. The CDR3 contains 15 residues. CDR1 and CDR2 from the germline V gene are MNHNY and SVGAGI (reference sequence). This TCR was sampled from a man younger than 45 with a blood cancer, CMV-positive, and with a related stem cell donor. Input material: PBMCs. This sequence joins TRBV6-6 and TRBJ2-5; 15 bases are shared with TRBD2. The CDR3 is CATRTSGRAVETQYF. The CDR3 DNA is TGTGCCACAAGGACTAGCGGGAGGGCCGTGGAGACCCAGTACTTC.